Each of the 4 T cell receptor beta chains below was sequenced from the same sample in a study of T cell repertoires in cytomegalovirus infection. Each CDR3 protein gets one entry after TCRdb re-called the reads with MiXCR. The table has about 100,000 distinct CDR3 sequences, more than 20% seen once; the top ten hold 39%. The sample was CD8+ T cells from PBMCs. The receptor set was obtained from a human donor in good health (CMV status not recorded). Some clones in this sample may be carry-over from other donors' samples.

The genes are TRBV12-3 or TRBV12-4 and TRBJ2-1, with 10 bases that match TRBD2. The CDR3 totals 15 residues. Losses at the gene ends were 10 bases for V and 3 bases for J; bases not matched to a gene: 9. The CDR3 DNA is TGTGCCACAACCTCGGCTAGCGGGAGCTACAATGAGCAGTTCTTC. Amino acid sequence: CATTSASGSYNEQFF.

This clonotype has more than one count but fewer than ten. The rearrangement joins TRBV12-5 to TRBJ2-5, with TRBD2 matching 7 bases. In germline, CDR1 is LGHNT, CDR2 FRNRAP. This CDR3 is built from 15 residues. V was clipped by 2 bases and J by 3 bases; unmatched bases: 6. CDR3 region: CASGLTPGGKETQYF. The CDR3 coding sequence is TGTGCTAGTGGTTTGACCCCGGGGGGAAAAGAGACCCAGTACTTC.

The chain carries TRBV15 and TRBJ2-7; no reliable D call. The CDR3 contains 13 residues. CDR1 is LNHNV, CDR2 YYDKDF, per germline (reference sequence). The V and J ends lost 4 bases and 3 bases respectively, with 10 bases between them. The DNA of the CDR3 is TGTGCCACCAGCACAGCCTACAACTACGAGCAGTACTTC. The encoded protein is CATSTAYNYEQYF.

The chain joins TRBV12-3 or TRBV12-4 to TRBJ2-4; D unresolved. With 1 base removed from V and 8 bases from J, the gap between germline ends came to 12 bases. The CDR3 length is 14 residues. CDR3 region: CASSLVPGVDIQYF. The CDR3 DNA sequence: TGTGCCAGCAGTTTAGTCCCCGGCGTAGACATTCAGTACTTC.